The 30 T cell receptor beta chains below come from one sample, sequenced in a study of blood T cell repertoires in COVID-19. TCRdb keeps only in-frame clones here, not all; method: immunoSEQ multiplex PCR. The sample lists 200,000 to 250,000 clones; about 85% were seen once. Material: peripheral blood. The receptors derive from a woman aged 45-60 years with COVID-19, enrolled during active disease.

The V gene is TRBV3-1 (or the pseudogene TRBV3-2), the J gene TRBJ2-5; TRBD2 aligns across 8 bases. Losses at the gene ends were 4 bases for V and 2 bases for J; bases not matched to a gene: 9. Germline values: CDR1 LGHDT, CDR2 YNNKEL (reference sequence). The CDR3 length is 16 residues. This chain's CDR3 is CASSRVELAGQETQYF. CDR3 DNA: TGTGCCAGCAGCCGGGTGGAGTTAGCGGGGCAAGAGACCCAGTACTTC.

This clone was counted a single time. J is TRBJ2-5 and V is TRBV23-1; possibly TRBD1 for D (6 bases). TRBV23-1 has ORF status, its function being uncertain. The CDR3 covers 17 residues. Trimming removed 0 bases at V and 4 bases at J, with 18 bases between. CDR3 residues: CASSQSRTGMMGETQYF. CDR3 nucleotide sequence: TGCGCCAGCAGTCAATCCCGAACAGGGATGATGGGAGAGACCCAGTACTTC.

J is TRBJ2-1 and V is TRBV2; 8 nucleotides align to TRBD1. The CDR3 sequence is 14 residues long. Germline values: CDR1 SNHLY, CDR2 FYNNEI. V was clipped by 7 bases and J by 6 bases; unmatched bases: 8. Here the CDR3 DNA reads TGTGCCAGCACGGTGACAGGGGTGGTCAATGAGCAGTTCTTC. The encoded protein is CASTVTGVVNEQFF.

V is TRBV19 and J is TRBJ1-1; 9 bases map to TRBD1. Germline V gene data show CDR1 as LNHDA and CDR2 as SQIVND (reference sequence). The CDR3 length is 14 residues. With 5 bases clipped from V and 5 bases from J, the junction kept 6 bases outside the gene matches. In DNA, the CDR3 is TGTGCCAGTAGTCCAGGGACAGGGAAGACTGAAGCTTTCTTT. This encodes CASSPGTGKTEAFF.

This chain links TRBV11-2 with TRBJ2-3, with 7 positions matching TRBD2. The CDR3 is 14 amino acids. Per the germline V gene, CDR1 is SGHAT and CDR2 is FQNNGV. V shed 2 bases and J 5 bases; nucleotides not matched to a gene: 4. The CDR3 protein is CASSLLGGGDTQYF. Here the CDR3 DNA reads TGTGCCAGCAGCTTATTGGGCGGGGGAGATACGCAGTATTTT.

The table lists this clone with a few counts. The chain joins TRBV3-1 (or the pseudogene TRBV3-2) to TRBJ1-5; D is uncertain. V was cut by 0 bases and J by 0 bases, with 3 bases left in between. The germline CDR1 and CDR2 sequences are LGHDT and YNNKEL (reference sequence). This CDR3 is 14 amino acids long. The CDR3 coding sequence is TGTGCCAGCAGCCAAGAGTATAGCAATCAGCCCCAGCATTTT. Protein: CASSQEYSNQPQHF.

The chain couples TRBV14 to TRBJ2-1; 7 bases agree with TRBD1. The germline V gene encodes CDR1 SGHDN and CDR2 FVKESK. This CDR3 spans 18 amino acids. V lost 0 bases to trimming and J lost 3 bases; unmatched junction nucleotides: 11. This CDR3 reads CASSQDIYRGGHYNEQFF. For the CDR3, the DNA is TGTGCCAGCAGCCAAGATATATATAGAGGGGGCCACTACAATGAGCAGTTCTTC. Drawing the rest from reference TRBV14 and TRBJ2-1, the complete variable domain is EAGVTQFPSHSVIEKGQTVTLRCDPISGHDNLYWYRRVMGKEIKFLLHFVKESKQDESGMPNNRFLAERTGGTYSTLKVQPAELEDSGVYFCASSQDIYRGGHYNEQFFGPGTRLTVL.

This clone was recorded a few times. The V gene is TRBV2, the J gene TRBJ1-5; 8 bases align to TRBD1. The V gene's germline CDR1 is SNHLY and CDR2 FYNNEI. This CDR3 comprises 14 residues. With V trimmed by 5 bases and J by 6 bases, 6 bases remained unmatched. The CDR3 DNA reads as TGTGCCAGCAGTTTTGGACAGGGTAGTCAGCCCCAGCATTTT. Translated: CASSFGQGSQPQHF.

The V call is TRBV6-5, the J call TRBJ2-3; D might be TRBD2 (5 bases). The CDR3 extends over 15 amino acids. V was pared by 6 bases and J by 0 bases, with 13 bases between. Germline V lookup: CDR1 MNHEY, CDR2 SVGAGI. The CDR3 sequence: CASSRERVSTDTQYF. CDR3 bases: TGTGCCAGCAGCCGAGAGAGGGTAAGCACAGATACGCAGTATTTT.

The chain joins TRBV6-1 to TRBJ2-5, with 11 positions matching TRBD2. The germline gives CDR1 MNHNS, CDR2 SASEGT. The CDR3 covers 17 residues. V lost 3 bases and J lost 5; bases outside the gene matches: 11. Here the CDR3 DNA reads TGTGCCAGCAGTGATCGCCTAGCGGGGGGTGAATCGGAGACCCAGTACTTC. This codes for CASSDRLAGGESETQYF.

This CDR3 is CATSEGGASQPQHF. Here the CDR3 DNA reads TGTGCCACCAGCGAAGGAGGGGCGAGTCAGCCCCAGCATTTT. This sequence joins TRBV24-1 and TRBJ1-5; the D gene is possibly TRBD1 (5 bases). Per the germline V gene, CDR1 is KGHDR and CDR2 is SFDVKD. This CDR3 comprises 14 residues. V was trimmed by 7 bases and J by 6 bases, leaving 15 bases between them.

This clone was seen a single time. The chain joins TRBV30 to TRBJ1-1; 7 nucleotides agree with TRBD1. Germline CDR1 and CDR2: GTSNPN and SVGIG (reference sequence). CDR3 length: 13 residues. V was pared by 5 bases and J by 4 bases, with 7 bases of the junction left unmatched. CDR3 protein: CAWEQGTGTEAFF. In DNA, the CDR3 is TGTGCCTGGGAACAGGGGACGGGCACTGAAGCTTTCTTT.

The CDR3 spells CATSRPGTMNTEAFF. The CDR3 DNA is TGTGCCACCAGCAGGCCGGGTACGATGAACACTGAAGCTTTCTTT. V is TRBV15 and J is TRBJ1-1; no reliable D call. V gave up 3 bases and J gave up 0 bases, with 11 bases separating them. The germline V gene encodes CDR1 LNHNV and CDR2 YYDKDF (reference sequence). This CDR3 contains 15 residues.

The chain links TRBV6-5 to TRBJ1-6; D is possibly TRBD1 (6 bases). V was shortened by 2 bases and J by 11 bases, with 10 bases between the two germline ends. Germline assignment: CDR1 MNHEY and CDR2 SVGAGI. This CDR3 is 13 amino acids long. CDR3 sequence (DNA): TGTGCCAGCAGTTACGGCAGGGGTACACCCCTCCACTTT. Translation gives CASSYGRGTPLHF.

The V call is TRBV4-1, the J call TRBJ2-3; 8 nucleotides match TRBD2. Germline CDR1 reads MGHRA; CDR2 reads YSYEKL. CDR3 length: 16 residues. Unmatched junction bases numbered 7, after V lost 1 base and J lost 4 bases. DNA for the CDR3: TGCGCCAGCAGCCAAGGTCGGGGGGGCGGGCCAGATACGCAGTATTTT. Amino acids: CASSQGRGGGPDTQYF.

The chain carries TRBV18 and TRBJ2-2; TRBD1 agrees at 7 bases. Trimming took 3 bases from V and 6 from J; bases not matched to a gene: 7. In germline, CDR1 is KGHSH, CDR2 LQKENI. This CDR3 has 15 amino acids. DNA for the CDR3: TGTGCCAGCTCACCGACAGGGAAGGAGGCCGGGGAGCTGTTTTTT. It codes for CASSPTGKEAGELFF.

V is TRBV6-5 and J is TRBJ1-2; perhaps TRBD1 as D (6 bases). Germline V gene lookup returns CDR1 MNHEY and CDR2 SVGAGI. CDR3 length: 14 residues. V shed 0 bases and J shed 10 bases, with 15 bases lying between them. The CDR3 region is CASSYSVARGFYTF. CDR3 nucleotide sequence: TGTGCCAGCAGTTACTCGGTGGCCAGGGGCTTCTACACCTTC.

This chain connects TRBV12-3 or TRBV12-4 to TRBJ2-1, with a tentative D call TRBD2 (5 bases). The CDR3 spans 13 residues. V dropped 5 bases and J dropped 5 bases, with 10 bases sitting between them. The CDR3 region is CASSLSGNNEQFF. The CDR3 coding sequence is TGTGCCAGCAGTCTCAGCGGCAACAATGAGCAGTTCTTC.

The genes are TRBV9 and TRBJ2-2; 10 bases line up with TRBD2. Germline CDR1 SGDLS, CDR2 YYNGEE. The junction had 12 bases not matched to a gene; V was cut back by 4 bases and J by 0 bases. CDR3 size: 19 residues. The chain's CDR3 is CASSTTGASGGPNTGELFF. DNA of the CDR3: TGTGCCAGCAGCACGACCGGGGCTAGCGGGGGACCGAACACCGGGGAGCTGTTTTTT.

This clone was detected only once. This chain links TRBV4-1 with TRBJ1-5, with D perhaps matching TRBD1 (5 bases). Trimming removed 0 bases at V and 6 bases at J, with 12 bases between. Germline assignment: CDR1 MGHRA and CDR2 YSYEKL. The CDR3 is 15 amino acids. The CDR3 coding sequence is TGCGCCAGCAGCCAAGATCAGGGATGGGGTCAGCCCCAGCATTTT. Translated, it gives CASSQDQGWGQPQHF.

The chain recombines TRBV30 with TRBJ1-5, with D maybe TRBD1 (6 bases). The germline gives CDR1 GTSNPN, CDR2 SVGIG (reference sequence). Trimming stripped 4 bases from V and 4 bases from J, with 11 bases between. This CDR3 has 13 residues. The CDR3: CAWNTGRNQPQHF. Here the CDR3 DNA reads TGTGCCTGGAACACAGGGAGAAATCAGCCCCAGCATTTT.

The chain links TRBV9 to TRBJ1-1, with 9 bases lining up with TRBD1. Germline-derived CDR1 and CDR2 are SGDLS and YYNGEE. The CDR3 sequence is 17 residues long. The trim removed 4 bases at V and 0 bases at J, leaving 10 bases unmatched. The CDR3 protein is CASSPRQGVPMNTEAFF. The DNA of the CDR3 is TGTGCCAGCAGCCCCCGACAGGGGGTACCTATGAACACTGAAGCTTTCTTT.

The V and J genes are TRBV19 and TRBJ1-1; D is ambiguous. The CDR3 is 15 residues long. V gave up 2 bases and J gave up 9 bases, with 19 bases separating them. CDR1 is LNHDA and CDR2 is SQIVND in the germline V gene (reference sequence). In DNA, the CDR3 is TGTGCCAGTAGTATAAGCCCCCGGGCAGCGGAAAAAGCTTTCTTT. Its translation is CASSISPRAAEKAFF. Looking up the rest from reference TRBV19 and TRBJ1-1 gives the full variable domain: DGGITQSPKYLFRKEGQNVTLSCEQNLNHDAMYWYRQDPGQGLRLIYYSQIVNDFQKGDIAEGYSVSREKKESFPLTVTSAQKNPTAFYLCASSISPRAAEKAFFGQGTRLTVV.

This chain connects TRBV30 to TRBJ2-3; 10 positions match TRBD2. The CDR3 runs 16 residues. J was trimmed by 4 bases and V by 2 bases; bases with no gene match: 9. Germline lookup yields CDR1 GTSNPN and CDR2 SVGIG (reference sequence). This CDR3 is CAWSLRTSGVADTQYF. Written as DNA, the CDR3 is TGTGCCTGGAGTCTCCGAACTAGCGGGGTGGCAGATACGCAGTATTTT.

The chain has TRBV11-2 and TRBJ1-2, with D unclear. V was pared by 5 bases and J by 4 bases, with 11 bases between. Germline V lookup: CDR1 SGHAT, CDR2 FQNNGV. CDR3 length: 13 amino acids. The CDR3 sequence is CASSPYPFYGYTF. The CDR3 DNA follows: TGTGCCAGCAGCCCCTACCCTTTCTATGGCTACACCTTC.

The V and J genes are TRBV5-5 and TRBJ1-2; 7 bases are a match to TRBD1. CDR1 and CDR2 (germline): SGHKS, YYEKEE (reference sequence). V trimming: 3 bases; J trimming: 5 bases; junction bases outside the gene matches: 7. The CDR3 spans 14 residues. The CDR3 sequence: CASSWGDRVYGYTF. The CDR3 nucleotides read TGTGCCAGCAGCTGGGGCGACAGGGTTTATGGCTACACCTTC.

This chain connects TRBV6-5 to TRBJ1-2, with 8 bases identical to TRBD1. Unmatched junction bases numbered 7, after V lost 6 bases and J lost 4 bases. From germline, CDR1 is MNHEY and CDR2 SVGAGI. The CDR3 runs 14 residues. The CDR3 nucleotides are TGTGCCAGCAGGAGGGGACAGGAGACCTATGGCTACACCTTC. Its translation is CASRRGQETYGYTF.

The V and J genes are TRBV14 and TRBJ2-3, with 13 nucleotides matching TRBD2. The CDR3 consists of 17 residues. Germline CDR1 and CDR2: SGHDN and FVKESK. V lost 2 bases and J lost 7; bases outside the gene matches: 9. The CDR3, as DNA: TGTGCCAGCAGCCAAATGGGACTAGCGGGGCCGGGGAATACGCAGTATTTT. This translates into CASSQMGLAGPGNTQYF. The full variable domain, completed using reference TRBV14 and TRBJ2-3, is EAGVTQFPSHSVIEKGQTVTLRCDPISGHDNLYWYRRVMGKEIKFLLHFVKESKQDESGMPNNRFLAERTGGTYSTLKVQPAELEDSGVYFCASSQMGLAGPGNTQYFGPGTRLTVL.

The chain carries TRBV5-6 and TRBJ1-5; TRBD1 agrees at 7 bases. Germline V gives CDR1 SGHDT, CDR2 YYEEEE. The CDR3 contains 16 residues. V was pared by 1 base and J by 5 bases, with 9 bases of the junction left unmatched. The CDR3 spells CASSLSGRGEYQPQHF. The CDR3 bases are TGTGCCAGCAGCTTGTCGGGCAGGGGGGAGTATCAGCCCCAGCATTTT. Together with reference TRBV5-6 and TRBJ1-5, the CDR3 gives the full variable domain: DAGVTQSPTHLIKTRGQQVTLRCSPKSGHDTVSWYQQALGQGPQFIFQYYEEEERQRGNFPDRFSGHQFPNYSSELNVNALLLGDSALYLCASSLSGRGEYQPQHFGDGTRLSIL.

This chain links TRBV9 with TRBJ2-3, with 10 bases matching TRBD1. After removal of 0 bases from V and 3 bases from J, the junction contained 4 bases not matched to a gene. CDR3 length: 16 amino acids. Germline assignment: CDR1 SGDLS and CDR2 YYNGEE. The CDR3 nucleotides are TGTGCCAGCAGCGTAGGACAGGGGGCGAATACAGATACGCAGTATTTT. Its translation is CASSVGQGANTDTQYF.